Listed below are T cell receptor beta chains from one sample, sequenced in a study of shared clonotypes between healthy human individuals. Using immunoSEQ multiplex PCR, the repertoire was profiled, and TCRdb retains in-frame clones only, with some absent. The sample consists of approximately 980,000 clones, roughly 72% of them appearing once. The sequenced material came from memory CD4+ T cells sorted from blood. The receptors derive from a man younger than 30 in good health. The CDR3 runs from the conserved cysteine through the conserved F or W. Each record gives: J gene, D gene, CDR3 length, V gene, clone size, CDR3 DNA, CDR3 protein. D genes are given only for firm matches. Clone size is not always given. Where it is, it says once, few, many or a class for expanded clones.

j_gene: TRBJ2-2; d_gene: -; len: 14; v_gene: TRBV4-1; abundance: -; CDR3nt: TGCGCCAGCAGCCTGGGAGTCGGCACCGGGGAGCTGTTTTTT; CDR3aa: CASSLGVGTGELFF
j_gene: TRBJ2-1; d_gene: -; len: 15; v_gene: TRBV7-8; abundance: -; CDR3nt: TGTGCCACCCGCTTTTGGGTTGCTAGCTACAATGAGCAGTTCTTC; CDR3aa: CATRFWVASYNEQFF
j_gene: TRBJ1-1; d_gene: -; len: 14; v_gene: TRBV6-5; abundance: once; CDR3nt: TGTGCCAGCAGCCAAACCGGGGCTCAGGTGTACGCTTTCTTT; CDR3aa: CASSQTGAQVYAFF
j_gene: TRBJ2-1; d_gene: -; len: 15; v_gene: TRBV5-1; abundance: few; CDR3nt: TGCGCCAGCAGCTTGGGAGGACAGACCTACAATGAGCAGTTCTTC; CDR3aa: CASSLGGQTYNEQFF
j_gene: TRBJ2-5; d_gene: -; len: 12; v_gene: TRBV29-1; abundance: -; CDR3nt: TGCAGCGTTGCCGGCGTGGGAGAGACCCAGTACTTC; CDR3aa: CSVAGVGETQYF
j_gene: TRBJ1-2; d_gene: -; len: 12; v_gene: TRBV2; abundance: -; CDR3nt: TGTGCCAGCAGTGAGCAGGGATTAGGCTACACCTTC; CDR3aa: CASSEQGLGYTF
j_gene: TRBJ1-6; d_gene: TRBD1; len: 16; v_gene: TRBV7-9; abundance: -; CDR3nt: TGTGCCAGCAGCTTAGCAGGGGACAGAGGAAATTCACCCCTCCACTTT; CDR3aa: CASSLAGDRGNSPLHF
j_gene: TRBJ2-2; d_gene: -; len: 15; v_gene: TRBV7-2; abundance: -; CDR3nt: TGTGCCAGCAGCGCTAGTCAGGGGAGGACCGGGGAGCTGTTTTTT; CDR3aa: CASSASQGRTGELFF
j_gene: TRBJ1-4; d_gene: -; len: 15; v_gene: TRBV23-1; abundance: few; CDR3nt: TGCGCCAGCAGTCAATCGTTCAGGGGCACTGAAAAACTGTTTTTT; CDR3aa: CASSQSFRGTEKLFF
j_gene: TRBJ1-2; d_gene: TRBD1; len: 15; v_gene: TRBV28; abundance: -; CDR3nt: TGTGCCAGCAGTTTACTTGACAGGGCGCTCTATGGCTACACCTTC; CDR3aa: CASSLLDRALYGYTF
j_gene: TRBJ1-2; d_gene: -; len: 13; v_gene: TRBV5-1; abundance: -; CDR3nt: TGCGCCAGCAGCCGCGCGGAAAACTATGGCTACACCTTC; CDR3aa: CASSRAENYGYTF